This passage covers 27 T cell receptor beta chains from one sample sequenced in a study of naive and memory T cell subsets. Both TRBC1 and TRBC2 were covered by a beta constant-region primer of two equimolar oligonucleotides. TCRdb recomputed calls from the UMI-ligation and nested PCR reads with MiXCR, one row per CDR3 protein. The table shows around 40,000 distinct CDR3 sequences, with roughly 13% occurring only once. Sequenced input: effector memory CD4+ T cells from blood. The subset is: effector memory, CD45RA- CD27-. The origin of the receptors is a human donor in good health.

The table lists this clonotype with many counts. The chain employs TRBV12-3 or TRBV12-4 and TRBJ2-3, with D perhaps matching TRBD2 (6 bases). This CDR3 has 16 residues. V was trimmed by 6 bases and J by 0 bases, leaving 16 bases between them. The CDR3 sequence: CASSRHSGASTDTQYF. CDR3 in DNA: TGTGCCAGCAGCCGTCATAGCGGCGCTAGCACAGATACGCAGTATTTT.

This clonotype turned up a few times. This chain uses TRBV10-3 with TRBJ2-2; 7 bases map to TRBD2. The CDR3 loop spans 16 amino acids. V lost 4 bases to trimming and J lost 3 bases; unmatched junction nucleotides: 8. Germline V gives CDR1 ENHRY, CDR2 SYGVKD. This CDR3 is CAISVRASGHTGELFF. The DNA for the CDR3 is TGTGCCATCAGTGTCAGAGCTAGCGGCCACACCGGGGAGCTGTTTTTT.

This chain connects TRBV18 to TRBJ1-1; 8 bases are shared with TRBD1. J lost 3 bases, V lost 1 base, and 4 bases had no gene match. This CDR3 is 15 amino acids long. Germline CDR1 and CDR2: KGHSH and LQKENI. CDR3 loop: CASSPQQGVDTEAFF. The CDR3 DNA sequence: TGTGCCAGCTCACCACAACAGGGGGTTGACACTGAAGCTTTCTTT.

This clonotype came up a few times. The chain is built from TRBV6-1 and TRBJ1-2; 7 bases match TRBD1. V gave up 7 bases and J gave up 4 bases; unmatched junction bases: 6. The CDR3 length is 13 residues. Germline assignment: CDR1 MNHNS and CDR2 SASEGT. For the CDR3, the DNA is TGTGCCAGCACCCCGGGACAGCCCTATGGCTACACCTTC. Its protein product is CASTPGQPYGYTF.

The genes are TRBV5-1 and TRBJ2-2; 11 nucleotides align to TRBD2. This CDR3 is 16 amino acids long. The germline gives CDR1 SGHRS, CDR2 YFSETQ. The ends lost 4 bases at V and 6 bases at J; junction bases unmatched: 8. The CDR3 DNA follows: TGCGCCAGCAGCCCAACTAGCGGGAGTCCCGCCGGGGAGCTGTTTTTT. Protein product: CASSPTSGSPAGELFF.

Ten or more counts support this clonotype. The DNA of the CDR3 is TGTGCCAGCTCCGGACGAGCGGGGCCCAATGAGCAGTTCTTC. Its protein product is CASSGRAGPNEQFF. The V gene is TRBV18, the J gene TRBJ2-1, with TRBD2 identical over 7 bases. The V gene's germline CDR1 is KGHSH and CDR2 LQKENI. The CDR3 consists of 14 residues. The J segment lost 6 bases and the V segment lost 6 bases, leaving 8 bases of the junction unmatched.

V usage is TRBV14 and J usage is TRBJ1-1, with a tentative D call TRBD1 (5 bases). V was clipped by 0 bases and J by 11 bases, with 19 bases between them. CDR3 length: 15 amino acids. From germline, CDR1 is SGHDN and CDR2 FVKESK. CDR3 bases: TGTGCCAGCAGCCAAGATACACCAGCAGGGTGGTTGGCTTTCTTT. The encoded protein is CASSQDTPAGWLAFF.

This clonotype was seen at least ten times. The CDR3 here is CASSQGDEGTQYF. In DNA form, the CDR3 reads TGTGCCAGCAGCCAAGGAGATGAAGGTACGCAGTATTTT. The chain recombines TRBV3-1 with TRBJ2-3, with no clear D. V lost 1 base to trimming and J lost 8 bases, with 10 bases between them. Germline-derived CDR1 and CDR2 are LGHDT and YNNKEL (reference sequence). The CDR3 runs to 13 residues.

This clonotype was detected ten times or more. This CDR3 is CASSPPETGPKKLFF. CDR3 bases: TGTGCCAGCTCACCACCGGAGACCGGTCCGAAAAAACTGTTTTTT. The chain links TRBV18 to TRBJ1-4; no clear D gene. Trimming took 0 bases from V and 9 from J, leaving 14 bases between them. The germline V gene has CDR1 KGHSH and CDR2 LQKENI. CDR3 size: 15 residues.

This clonotype was counted only a few times. The V and J genes are TRBV11-2 and TRBJ1-4, with D maybe TRBD1 (5 bases). Germline assignment: CDR1 SGHAT and CDR2 FQNNGV. The V gene lost 3 bases and the J gene lost 4 bases, with 9 bases spanning the gap. This CDR3 spans 14 amino acids. CDR3 sequence (DNA): TGTGCCAGCAGCTTTCAGGGATATAATGAAAAACTGTTTTTT. It is translated as CASSFQGYNEKLFF. Using reference TRBV11-2 and TRBJ1-4 for the parts outside the CDR3, the full variable domain is EAGVAQSPRYKIIEKRQSVAFWCNPISGHATLYWYQQILGQGPKLLIQFQNNGVVDDSQLPKDRFSAERLKGVDSTLKIQPAKLEDSAVYLCASSFQGYNEKLFFGSGTQLSVL.

This clonotype was counted only a few times. The rearrangement joins TRBV30 to TRBJ2-3; D possibly corresponds to TRBD2 (5 bases). Trimming cost V 0 bases and J 0 bases, with 10 bases left between them. The CDR3 is 15 residues long. CDR1 and CDR2 (germline): GTSNPN, SVGIG (reference sequence). The CDR3 nucleotides are TGTGCCTGGAGTGTACGCGGAGGTAGCACAGATACGCAGTATTTT. Protein: CAWSVRGGSTDTQYF.

This clonotype has just a few counts. This rearrangement joins TRBV28 to TRBJ1-2; no firm D call. Per the germline V gene, CDR1 is MDHEN and CDR2 is SYDVKM. The CDR3 runs 14 residues. The ends were cut back, 5 bases at V and 0 bases at J, with 10 bases in the middle. CDR3 amino acids: CASSAQLPNYGYTF. Written as DNA, the CDR3 is TGTGCCAGCAGTGCCCAGCTCCCTAACTATGGCTACACCTTC.

The CDR3 region has the DNA TGTGCCAGCAGTTTAATGGACTTCCGAGATACGCAGTATTTT. It is translated as CASSLMDFRDTQYF. The chain employs TRBV6-1 and TRBJ2-3, with D maybe TRBD2 (5 bases). Trimming left V 5 bases short and J 5 bases short, with 14 bases between. Per germline, CDR1 MNHNS and CDR2 SASEGT. The CDR3 has 14 residues.

In this sample, this clonotype is medium-sized (0.01 to 0.1%). The V and J genes are TRBV7-3 and TRBJ2-3, with TRBD1 matching over 7 bases. Looked up from germline, CDR1 is SGHTA and CDR2 is FQGTGA. This CDR3 is built from 14 residues. The junction had 7 bases not matched to a gene; V was cut back by 5 bases and J by 5 bases. In DNA form, the CDR3 reads TGTGCCAGCAGCCCTACAGGGGACATAGATACGCAGTATTTT. This sequence encodes CASSPTGDIDTQYF.

This clonotype was detected only a few times. This chain joins TRBV28 and TRBJ1-1; D not certain. The CDR3 totals 13 residues. Trimming left V 6 bases short and J 0 bases short, with 8 bases between. Germline V gene data show CDR1 as MDHEN and CDR2 as SYDVKM. The DNA of the CDR3 is TGTGCCAGCAGGCCCGGGTTGAACACTGAAGCTTTCTTT. Translating gives CASRPGLNTEAFF.

This clonotype was recorded a few times. J is TRBJ2-1 and V is TRBV30; TRBD2 aligns across 7 bases. CDR3 length equals 16 residues. Germline V lookup: CDR1 GTSNPN, CDR2 SVGIG (reference sequence). V shed 0 bases, J shed 3 bases, and the junction held 8 bases outside the gene matches. CDR3 bases: TGTGCCTGGAGTGTACGGGTTGGGGGGGTCTACAATGAGCAGTTCTTC. Protein: CAWSVRVGGVYNEQFF.

This clonotype was found a few times. The CDR3, as DNA: TGTGCCAGCACAATCACAGATACGCAGTATTTT. It is translated as CASTITDTQYF. This chain links TRBV2 with TRBJ2-3; D is undetermined. Germline V gene lookup returns CDR1 SNHLY and CDR2 FYNNEI. The V end lost 7 bases, the J end lost 2 bases, and 4 bases lay between the germline ends. The CDR3 extends over 11 amino acids.

Only a few counts were recorded for this clonotype. The rearrangement joins TRBV19 to TRBJ2-6; maybe TRBD1 (6 bases). V was pared by 7 bases and J by 0 bases, with 13 bases between. The CDR3 runs 16 residues. Germline CDR1 and CDR2: LNHDA and SQIVND (reference sequence). The CDR3 DNA follows: TGTGCCAGTAACACAGGGATCAGCTCTGGGGCCAACGTCCTGACTTTC. As protein: CASNTGISSGANVLTF.

The chain combines TRBV7-2 with TRBJ2-7; the match to TRBD2 covers 12 bases. Germline-derived CDR1 and CDR2 are SGHTA and FQGNSA. Trimming cost V 5 bases and J 12 bases; bases outside gene matches: 14. The CDR3 contains 15 residues. CDR3 nucleotides: TGTGCCAGCAGCCCACCGGGACTAGCGGGTCTAGTGGGGTACTTC. This translates into CASSPPGLAGLVGYF.

This clonotype was counted many times. The rearrangement uses TRBV6-1 and TRBJ1-1; no clear D gene. Between the trimmed V and J ends, which lost 2 bases and 10 bases, there was a span of 17 bases. This CDR3 has 14 amino acids. CDR1 is MNHNS, CDR2 SASEGT, per germline. CDR3 in amino acids: CASSESSRIVGAFF. The CDR3 coding sequence is TGTGCCAGCAGTGAATCGTCGAGGATTGTGGGAGCTTTCTTT.

This clonotype occurred a few times. The rearrangement links TRBV6-6 to TRBJ1-1; D is uncertain. The CDR3 contains 14 residues. Germline loops: CDR1 MNHNY, CDR2 SVGAGI (reference sequence). The ends were cut back, 0 bases at V and 7 bases at J, with 12 bases in the middle. In DNA form, the CDR3 reads TGTGCCAGCAGTTACTCTCATGAGAGAAGTGAAGCTTTCTTT. This codes for CASSYSHERSEAFF.

This clonotype showed up just a few times. CDR3 coding DNA: TGCGCCAGCAACTTAGCGGCTAACCCCACAGATACGCAGTATTTT. It encodes CASNLAANPTDTQYF. The chain recombines TRBV5-1 with TRBJ2-3; a possible D gene is TRBD2 (6 bases). The CDR3 totals 15 residues. With 6 bases removed from V and 2 bases from J, the gap between germline ends came to 16 bases. The germline CDR1 and CDR2 sequences are SGHRS and YFSETQ.

This clonotype turned up a few times. The J gene is TRBJ2-5, the V gene TRBV6-6; 8 nucleotides agree with TRBD1. Germline V gives CDR1 MNHNY, CDR2 SVGAGI (reference sequence). The CDR3 spans 16 residues. J lost 5 bases, V lost 6 bases, and 14 bases had no gene match. As DNA, the CDR3 is TGTGCCAGCAGGGGTTCGGGGACAGGAGGCAAGGAGACCCAGTACTTC. It specifies CASRGSGTGGKETQYF.

This clonotype was detected a few times. The chain carries TRBV19 and TRBJ2-7; TRBD2 aligns across 12 bases. V shed 4 bases, J shed 5 bases, and the junction held 9 bases outside the gene matches. Germline V gives CDR1 LNHDA, CDR2 SQIVND (reference sequence). The CDR3 spans 16 residues. The CDR3 here is CASSKKLAGGFHEQYF. The DNA of the CDR3 is TGTGCCAGTAGTAAAAAACTAGCGGGAGGATTCCACGAGCAGTACTTC.

By sample fraction, this clonotype is medium-sized (0.01 to 0.1%). Germline is not matched at one junction end, which may reflect a read error. This chain links TRBV2 with TRBJ2-2; 13 positions match TRBD2. This CDR3 region has 15 residues. CDR1 and CDR2 (germline): SNHLY, FYNNEI. DNA of the CDR3: TGTGCCAGCAGCCCCCTTACTAGCGGGAGGGCCAGGGCGCTTTTT. Residues: CASSPLTSGRARALF. Looking up the rest from reference TRBV2 and TRBJ2-2 gives the full variable domain: EPEVTQTPSHQVTQMGQEVILRCVPISNHLYFYWYRQILGQKVEFLVSFYNNEISEKSEIFDDQFSVERPDGSNFTLKIRSTKLEDSAMYFCASSPLTSGRARALFGEGSRLTVL.

At least ten counts were recorded for this clonotype. The rearrangement joins TRBV29-1 to TRBJ2-3; possible D gene TRBD1, 6 bases. This CDR3 comprises 12 residues. Germline V gene sequence: CDR1 SQVTM, CDR2 ANQGSEA. V lost 1 base and J 5 bases, leaving 7 bases between the germline ends. CDR3 sequence reads: CSVEGGGDTQYF. In DNA, the CDR3 is TGCAGCGTTGAAGGAGGGGGAGATACGCAGTATTTT.

In this sample, this clonotype is medium-sized. This sequence joins TRBV5-6 and TRBJ2-3; 12 bases align to TRBD1. The germline CDR1 and CDR2 sequences are SGHDT and YYEEEE. Trimming took 3 bases from V and 5 from J; bases not matched to a gene: 4. CDR3 size: 15 residues. For the CDR3, the DNA is TGTGCCAGCAGCTCGGGACAGGGGGCGAGAGATACGCAGTATTTT. Amino acid sequence: CASSSGQGARDTQYF. The whole variable domain, filled in from reference TRBV5-6 and TRBJ2-3, reads DAGVTQSPTHLIKTRGQQVTLRCSPKSGHDTVSWYQQALGQGPQFIFQYYEEEERQRGNFPDRFSGHQFPNYSSELNVNALLLGDSALYLCASSSGQGARDTQYFGPGTRLTVL.